A selection of T cell receptor beta chains follows, all from one sample in a study of beta chain features in type 1 diabetes. Libraries were prepared by immunoSEQ multiplex PCR; TCRdb keeps only in-frame clonotypes and omits some of them. The repertoire holds 300,000 to 350,000 clones, with roughly 13% as singletons. The sequenced sample consisted of naive CD4+ T cells from blood. The receptors were gathered from a young woman with type 1 diabetes. The CDR3 runs from the conserved cysteine through the conserved F or W. The D gene is left open where the match is weak. Only some rows state a clone size, as once, few, many or a class for expanded clones.

>-|TRBV19|-|TRBJ1-5
CASNIPGNQPQHF
TGTGCCAGTAACATTCCGGGTAATCAGCCCCAGCATTTT
>-|TRBV7-9|TRBD2|TRBJ2-3
CASSRTGGGGRNTDTQYF
TGTGCCAGCAGCCGCACCGGGGGGGGCGGCCGGAACACGGATACGCAGTATTTT
>few|TRBV2|-|TRBJ2-1
CASSVELVGNEQFF
TGTGCCAGCAGTGTCGAACTAGTCGGCAATGAGCAGTTCTTC
>-|TRBV6-5|TRBD2|TRBJ2-7
CASSYSMAGGSEQYF
TGTGCCAGCAGTTACTCCATGGCGGGAGGTAGCGAGCAGTACTTC
>-|TRBV2|TRBD2|TRBJ2-1
CASTEGTSGSEQFF
TGTGCCAGCACCGAAGGGACTAGCGGGAGTGAGCAGTTCTTC
>-|TRBV2|-|TRBJ2-2
CASTGQGNTGELFF
TGTGCCAGCACTGGGCAGGGAAACACCGGGGAGCTGTTTTTT
>-|TRBV28|TRBD1|TRBJ1-2
CASSSEGQGNGYTF
TGTGCCAGCAGTTCAGAGGGACAGGGGAATGGCTACACCTTC
>-|TRBV20-1|-|TRBJ2-3
CSARADTQYF
TGCAGTGCTAGAGCGGATACGCAGTATTTT
>-|TRBV4-1|-|TRBJ2-3
CASSRAHGADSSTDTQYF
TGCGCCAGCAGCCGGGCTCACGGAGCGGACTCTAGCACAGATACGCAGTATTTT
>few|TRBV5-1|-|TRBJ2-7
CASSLVAATNYEQYF
TGCGCCAGCAGCTTGGTCGCAGCGACTAACTACGAGCAGTACTTC
>-|TRBV7-2|-|TRBJ2-2
CASSLTRLEELFF
TGTGCCAGCAGCCTCACCCGACTAGAGGAGCTGTTTTTT
>few|TRBV18|TRBD1|TRBJ1-5
CASSQGTGVSNQPQHF
TGTGCCAGCTCACAAGGAACAGGGGTTAGCAATCAGCCCCAGCATTTT
>-|TRBV11-2|TRBD2|TRBJ2-7
CASSLFPRLAESYEQYF
TGTGCCAGCAGCTTGTTTCCGAGACTAGCGGAGTCCTACGAGCAGTACTTC
>many|TRBV23-1|TRBD1|TRBJ2-2
CASSQGDRNTGELFF
TGCGCCAGCAGTCAAGGGGACAGGAACACCGGGGAGCTGTTTTTT
>-|TRBV9|TRBD1|TRBJ1-2
CASSVGQGRNGYTF
TGTGCCAGCAGCGTAGGACAGGGGAGGAATGGCTACACCTTC
>few|TRBV4-3|-|TRBJ2-2
CASSQDRGGTNTGELFF
TGCGCCAGCAGCCAAGATCGAGGCGGGACGAACACCGGGGAGCTGTTTTTT
>-|TRBV20-1|TRBD1|TRBJ1-1
CSARRQGAAFF
TGCAGTGCTAGACGACAGGGGGCCGCTTTCTTT
>few|TRBV5-1|-|TRBJ1-2
CASSRGIFLDSYGYTF
TGCGCCAGCAGCCGAGGGATTTTCCTCGACTCCTATGGCTACACCTTC
>few|TRBV5-1|TRBD2|TRBJ2-5
CASSFGLAEETQYF
TGCGCCAGCAGCTTTGGACTAGCGGAAGAGACCCAGTACTTC
>few|TRBV4-1|TRBD2|TRBJ2-5
CASSQGFSGRRQETQYF
TGCGCCAGCAGCCAAGGGTTTAGCGGGAGGCGCCAAGAGACCCAGTACTTC
>-|TRBV19|-|TRBJ2-1
CASSSSTISLDEQFF
TGTGCCAGTAGTTCGAGCACTATCTCGCTCGATGAGCAGTTCTTC
>few|TRBV19|TRBD2|TRBJ2-1
CASSPPSGLAGGRVNEQFF
TGTGCCAGTTCCCCTCCATCGGGACTAGCGGGAGGAAGGGTCAATGAGCAGTTCTTC
>few|TRBV6-1|-|TRBJ1-2
CASSELHSYGYTF
TGTGCCAGCAGTGAATTGCACAGCTATGGCTACACCTTC
>few|TRBV27|-|TRBJ2-3
CASSWQGRTDTQYF
TGTGCCAGCAGTTGGCAGGGGCGAACAGATACGCAGTATTTT
>-|TRBV11-2|TRBD2|TRBJ2-5
CASSLGRAGVETQYF
TGTGCCAGCAGCTTAGGCCGGGCGGGAGTGGAGACCCAGTACTTC
>-|TRBV27|-|TRBJ2-2
CASSPRVTGELFF
TGTGCCAGCAGTCCACGGGTAACCGGGGAGCTGTTTTTT